Each of the 28 T cell receptor beta chains below was sequenced from the same sample in a study of T-cell reconstitution after alpha-beta-depleted transplantation in children. Using unique molecular identifiers, the investigators prepared the TCRbeta library. MiXCR was run by TCRdb on the PCR reads, yielding one entry per CDR3 protein. This table holds 900,000 or so distinct CDR3 sequences, about 15% found once. Sequencing used PBMCs, mostly from graft donor cells, obtained 360 days after TCRalphabeta/CD19-depleted stem cell transplant. These receptors came from a male patient younger than 18 who had a stem cell transplant for acute lymphoblastic leukemia, so the T cells may come from the graft donor.

Written as DNA, the CDR3 is TGTGCTAGTGGCCCAGTCCGCTCCGGGACAGGGAACACCGGGGAGCTGTTTTTT. Translating gives CASGPVRSGTGNTGELFF. J is TRBJ2-2 and V is TRBV12-5, with TRBD1 identical over 8 bases. Germline CDR1 is LGHNT and CDR2 is FRNRAP. This CDR3 spans 18 amino acids. Trimming removed 6 bases from V and 1 base from J; junction bases left unmatched: 13.

This chain joins TRBV6-2 or TRBV6-3 and TRBJ2-1; D remains ambiguous. Trimming took 6 bases from V and 1 from J, leaving 16 bases between them. CDR3 size: 16 residues. Germline loops: CDR1 MNHEY, CDR2 SVGEGT. As DNA, the CDR3 is TGTGCCAGCAGACCAGGCGGCGGCCCTTCCTACAATGAGCAGTTCTTC. It yields the protein CASRPGGGPSYNEQFF.

This clonotype appeared many times. This chain uses TRBV18 with TRBJ2-1; 10 positions match TRBD2. Germline V lookup: CDR1 KGHSH, CDR2 LQKENI. J was trimmed by 5 bases and V by 3 bases; bases with no gene match: 4. The CDR3 covers 15 residues. This CDR3 reads CASSPALAGNNEQFF. In nucleotides, the CDR3 is TGTGCCAGCTCACCGGCACTAGCGGGGAACAATGAGCAGTTCTTC.

V usage is TRBV3-1 and J usage is TRBJ2-5, with D perhaps TRBD2 (6 bases). Germline CDR1 and CDR2: LGHDT and YNNKEL (reference sequence). This CDR3 spans 14 amino acids. V shed 1 base and J shed 5 bases, with 11 bases lying between them. The CDR3 reads CASSQVPGSETQYF. The CDR3 nucleotides are TGTGCCAGCAGCCAAGTGCCCGGGAGTGAGACCCAGTACTTC.

This clonotype has a handful of counts. The chain carries TRBV15 and TRBJ2-7, with D unresolved. This CDR3 has 16 residues. The V and J ends lost 0 bases and 1 base respectively, with 13 bases between them. Germline CDR1 LNHNV, CDR2 YYDKDF (reference sequence). CDR3: CATSRDWKAESYEQYF. As DNA, the CDR3 is TGTGCCACCAGCAGAGATTGGAAGGCCGAGTCCTACGAGCAGTACTTC.

The chain employs TRBV9 and TRBJ1-1; weak D call: TRBD1 (5 bases). In germline, CDR1 is SGDLS, CDR2 YYNGEE. V lost 0 bases, J lost 3 bases, and 9 bases lay in between. CDR3 length: 14 residues. This chain's CDR3 is CASSVGGEDTEAFF. As DNA, the CDR3 is TGTGCCAGCAGCGTAGGAGGGGAGGACACTGAAGCTTTCTTT. The whole variable domain, filled in from reference TRBV9 and TRBJ1-1, reads DSGVTQTPKHLITATGQRVTLRCSPRSGDLSVYWYQQSLDQGLQFLIQYYNGEERAKGNILERFSAQQFPDLHSELNLSSLELGDSALYFCASSVGGEDTEAFFGQGTRLTVV.

This chain links TRBV20-1 with TRBJ2-1, with 7 positions matching TRBD2. V lost 3 bases and J lost 1; bases outside the gene matches: 9. The CDR3 has 16 residues. Germline V gene lookup returns CDR1 DFQATT and CDR2 SNEGSKA (reference sequence). The CDR3: CSASPRGRASYNEQFF. CDR3 coding DNA: TGCAGTGCTAGCCCTCGTGGGAGGGCGTCCTACAATGAGCAGTTCTTC.

This clonotype has more than one count but fewer than ten. The chain employs TRBV4-1 and TRBJ2-3, with TRBD2 as a possible D gene (5 bases). The V end was cut by 3 bases, the J end by 3 bases, with 16 bases between. This CDR3 is 16 amino acids long. Germline V gives CDR1 MGHRA, CDR2 YSYEKL. The DNA of the CDR3 is TGCGCCAGCAGCCAGCCCTCCCTACTAGTGACAGATACGCAGTATTTT. Amino acids: CASSQPSLLVTDTQYF.

V gene TRBV12-3 or TRBV12-4 combines with J gene TRBJ1-3; 7 bases are shared with TRBD1. This CDR3 comprises 14 residues. Here the CDR3 DNA reads TGTGCTGGGGGCAGGGGGATCTCTGGAAACACCATATATTTT. Translated: CAGGRGISGNTIYF.

V and J are TRBV5-1 and TRBJ2-7; a weak D match, TRBD2 (5 bases). CDR1 is SGHRS, CDR2 YFSETQ, per germline. Trimming pared 0 bases from V and 6 bases from J, leaving 16 bases between. This CDR3 has 15 amino acids. In DNA form, the CDR3 reads TGCGCCAGCAGCTTGGGCTTGCGGAGGACCCCCGAGCAGTACTTC. This gives the protein CASSLGLRRTPEQYF.

The chain has TRBV10-2 and TRBJ2-7; tentative D call: TRBD2 (6 bases). The V gene lost 6 bases and the J gene lost 3 bases, with 12 bases spanning the gap. The CDR3 spans 13 residues. The germline CDR1 and CDR2 sequences are WSHSY and SAAADI. The CDR3 sequence: CASREGGRYEQYF. The CDR3 nucleotides are TGCGCCAGCAGGGAGGGCGGGCGCTACGAGCAGTACTTC.

This clonotype has just a few counts. This rearrangement joins TRBV10-3 to TRBJ1-1; 8 bases agree with TRBD1. V was pared by 6 bases and J by 9 bases, with 9 bases of the junction left unmatched. CDR1 and CDR2 (germline): ENHRY, SYGVKD. CDR3 length: 13 residues. DNA of the CDR3: TGTGCCATCAGACCCGACAGGGGTCAAAAAGCTTTCTTT. Amino acid sequence: CAIRPDRGQKAFF.

The V and J genes are TRBV11-3 and TRBJ2-1; D is undetermined. Per the germline V gene, CDR1 is SGHNT and CDR2 is YENEEA. CDR3 length equals 12 residues. Deletions cut 3 bases from V and 9 bases from J, with 9 bases between. The CDR3 bases are TGTGCCAGCAGCTTGGATACGGGTGAGCAGTTCTTC. Its protein product is CASSLDTGEQFF.

The CDR3 DNA reads TGTGCCAGCAGTTACCTCGGTGGGAAGCAGTTCTTC. Translation gives CASSYLGGKQFF. The chain uses TRBV6-5 and TRBJ2-1; unclear D gene. Germline-derived CDR1 and CDR2 are MNHEY and SVGAGI. The CDR3 loop spans 12 amino acids. Deletions cut 2 bases from V and 11 bases from J, with 10 bases between.

A few counts support this clonotype. The chain carries TRBV11-2 and TRBJ2-1; D is perhaps TRBD1 or TRBD2 (5 bases each). The CDR3 length is 15 residues. Germline CDR1 is SGHAT and CDR2 is FQNNGV. The V end lost 5 bases, the J end lost 8 bases, and 19 bases lay between the germline ends. CDR3 bases: TGTGCCAGCAGCACATTGACGGGACGACATCATGAGCAGTTCTTC. Translation: CASSTLTGRHHEQFF.

The chain has TRBV4-1 and TRBJ1-1; 8 bases line up with TRBD1. The J segment lost 4 bases and the V segment lost 8 bases, leaving 6 bases of the junction unmatched. This CDR3 is built from 13 residues. Germline V CDR1 and CDR2: MGHRA, YSYEKL. The CDR3 DNA reads TGCGCCAGCGGACAAACAGGGGGCACTGAAGCTTTCTTT. It translates to CASGQTGGTEAFF.

As regards this clonotype: One junction end disagrees with the germline gene, perhaps due to a read error. CDR3 sequence: CASSSDSIGRF. CDR3 DNA: TGTGCCAGCAGCTCCGACTCTATTGGAAGGTTC. The chain couples TRBV7-9 to TRBJ2-5; no reliable D call. Germline CDR1 SEHNR, CDR2 FQNEAQ (reference sequence). The CDR3 spans 11 residues.

This clonotype was counted at least ten times. V usage is TRBV10-3 and J usage is TRBJ2-7, with 7 bases fitting TRBD1. V shed 5 bases, J shed 4 bases, and the junction held 5 bases outside the gene matches. The CDR3 spans 13 residues. Germline values: CDR1 ENHRY, CDR2 SYGVKD. The CDR3 here is CAISIGTDYEQYF. CDR3 nucleotide sequence: TGTGCCATCAGTATCGGGACAGATTACGAGCAGTACTTC.

This CDR3 reads CATSRLWTSGSRPYNEQFF. In nucleotides, the CDR3 is TGTGCCACCAGCCGCCTCTGGACTAGCGGGAGTCGGCCCTACAATGAGCAGTTCTTC. The chain couples TRBV15 to TRBJ2-1; TRBD2 matches at 13 bases. CDR3 length: 19 amino acids. Looked up from germline, CDR1 is LNHNV and CDR2 is YYDKDF (reference sequence). J was trimmed by 2 bases and V by 5 bases; bases with no gene match: 12.

This clonotype was seen only once. This chain connects TRBV29-1 to TRBJ2-2; D unresolved. Germline V CDR1 and CDR2: SQVTM, ANQGSEA. Trimming removed 4 bases at V and 5 bases at J, with 8 bases between. The CDR3 is made up of 12 amino acids. For the CDR3, the DNA is TGCAGCGTTGTGGGCGTAACCGGGGAGCTGTTTTTT. Residues: CSVVGVTGELFF.

This clonotype was recorded a few times. V is TRBV18 and J is TRBJ2-3; D assignment may be TRBD1 or TRBD2 (5 bases each). Germline CDR1 KGHSH, CDR2 LQKENI. Trimming pared 1 base from V and 3 bases from J, leaving 8 bases between. The CDR3 covers 14 residues. The CDR3 region is CASSPQRGTDTQYF. CDR3 sequence (DNA): TGTGCCAGCTCACCACAGAGGGGTACAGATACGCAGTATTTT.

This clonotype was counted a few times. V usage is TRBV2 and J usage is TRBJ2-7, with 14 bases identical to TRBD2. The CDR3 has 18 amino acids. Trimming cost V 4 bases and J 1 base; bases outside gene matches: 9. CDR1 SNHLY and CDR2 FYNNEI come from the germline V gene. The CDR3 DNA reads as TGTGCCAGCAGTGGAATGGGACTAGCGGGAGATCTATCCTACGAGCAGTACTTC. This sequence encodes CASSGMGLAGDLSYEQYF.

The gene calls are TRBV3-1 and TRBJ2-5; possibly TRBD2 for D (5 bases). V lost 5 bases, J lost 1 base, and 11 bases lay in between. This CDR3 has 14 amino acids. The V gene's germline CDR1 is LGHDT and CDR2 YNNKEL (reference sequence). CDR3 in DNA: TGTGCCAGCAGCTATGAAGCGGTCCAAGAGACCCAGTACTTC. It codes for CASSYEAVQETQYF.

The chain is built from TRBV5-1 and TRBJ2-1; the match to TRBD2 covers 12 bases. Germline V gene sequence: CDR1 SGHRS, CDR2 YFSETQ. With V trimmed by 0 bases and J by 6 bases, 4 bases remained unmatched. The length of the CDR3 is 16 residues. The CDR3 DNA sequence: TGCGCCAGCAGCTTGGGACTAGCGGGAGATATCAATGAGCAGTTCTTC. Protein product: CASSLGLAGDINEQFF.

The chain links TRBV18 to TRBJ2-7; TRBD2 aligns across 7 bases. This CDR3 is 14 amino acids long. Germline CDR1 is KGHSH and CDR2 is LQKENI. V gave up 3 bases and J gave up 2 bases; unmatched junction bases: 4. The CDR3 protein is CASSPASGTYEQYF. CDR3 in DNA: TGTGCCAGCTCACCCGCGAGCGGGACCTACGAGCAGTACTTC.

This clonotype has only a few counts. As DNA, the CDR3 is TGTGCCAGCGCCCCCCCTAGGGGGTCGTCCTACGAGCAGTACTTC. Its translation: CASAPPRGSSYEQYF. This chain joins TRBV7-9 and TRBJ2-7, with D possibly being TRBD1 (6 bases). The CDR3 is 15 amino acids. V was pared by 8 bases and J by 1 base, with 18 bases between. Per the germline V gene, CDR1 is SEHNR and CDR2 is FQNEAQ (reference sequence).

Only a few counts were recorded for this clonotype. The V call is TRBV4-2, the J call TRBJ2-5; D is perhaps TRBD2 (5 bases). The V end was cut by 4 bases, the J end by 1 base, with 10 bases between. The CDR3 loop spans 14 amino acids. CDR1 and CDR2 (germline): LGHNA, YNFKEQ. CDR3 protein: CASSLGRIQETQYF. CDR3 DNA sequence: TGTGCCAGCAGCCTAGGGAGAATCCAAGAGACCCAGTACTTC.

Comment on this clonotype: Relative to the germline gene, one junction end is altered; a read error may explain this. V gene TRBV6-5 combines with J gene TRBJ1-4; TRBD1 aligns across 7 bases. The CDR3 is made up of 12 amino acids. Germline V gives CDR1 MNHEY, CDR2 SVGAGI. The CDR3 protein is CASSNSRQGLFF. The CDR3 nucleotides read TGTGCCAGCAGTAACTCAAGACAGGGACTGTTTTTT.